This T cell receptor (beta chain) was sequenced during a study of blood T cell repertoires in COVID-19. The wider study: The United States, Italy and Spain provided the acute and convalescent COVID-19 samples. T cells, B-cell-depleted T cells, or PBMCs provided the cDNA or gDNA that served as material.

Original handling: Reference gene primers were amplified, and this amplification served to estimate nucleated cell counts. Clones were sequenced by immunoSEQ multiplex PCR, and TCRdb holds only the in-frame ones, with some missing. The DNA gave D and trimming, while V, J and clone size come from that table. The sample carries approximately 250,000 clones, 86% recorded once. CDR1 is SGHDT, CDR2 YYEEEE, per germline. The length of the CDR3 is 12 residues. Between the trimmed V and J ends, which lost 3 bases and 7 bases, there was a span of 8 bases. The material sequenced was peripheral blood. This sequence joins TRBV5-6 and TRBJ1-5, with D maybe TRBD1 (5 bases). This sequence was found in a woman between 55 and 75 years old who had recovered from COVID-19. DNA for the CDR3: TGTGCCAGCAGCTCGCCAGGGCAGCCCCAGCATTTT. It translates to CASSSPGQPQHF.